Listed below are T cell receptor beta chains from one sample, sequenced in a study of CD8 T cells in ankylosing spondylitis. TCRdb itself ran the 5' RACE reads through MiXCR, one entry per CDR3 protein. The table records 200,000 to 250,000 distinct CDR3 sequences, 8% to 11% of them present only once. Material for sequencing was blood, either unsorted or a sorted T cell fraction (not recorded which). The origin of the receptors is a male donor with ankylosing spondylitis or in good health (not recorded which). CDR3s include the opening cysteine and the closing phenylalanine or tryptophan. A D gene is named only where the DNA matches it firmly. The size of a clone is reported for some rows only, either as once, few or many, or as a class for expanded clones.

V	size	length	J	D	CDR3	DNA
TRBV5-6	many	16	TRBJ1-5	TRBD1	CASSSYRGTVSQPQHF	TGTGCCAGCAGCTCCTACCGTGGGACAGTCAGTCAGCCCCAGCATTTT
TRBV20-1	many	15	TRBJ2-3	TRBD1	CSAIGGQGVLDTQYF	TGCAGTGCTATTGGCGGACAGGGTGTATTAGATACGCAGTATTTT
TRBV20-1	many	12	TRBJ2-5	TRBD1	CSARTGGETQYF	TGCAGTGCTCGGACAGGGGGGGAGACCCAGTACTTC
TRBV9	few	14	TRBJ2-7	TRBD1	CASSGRGTGNEQYF	TGTGCCAGCAGCGGAAGAGGGACAGGGAACGAGCAGTACTTC
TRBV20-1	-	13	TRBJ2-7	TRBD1	CSARGTGGGEQYF	TGCAGTGCTAGGGGGACAGGGGGCGGCGAGCAGTACTTC
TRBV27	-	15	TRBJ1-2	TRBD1	CASSSAGTGYFGYTF	TGTGCCAGCAGTTCAGCCGGGACAGGTTATTTTGGCTACACCTTC
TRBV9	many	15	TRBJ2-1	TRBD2	CASSVALAGYNEQFF	TGTGCCAGCAGCGTAGCACTAGCGGGGTACAATGAGCAGTTCTTC
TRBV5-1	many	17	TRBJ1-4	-	CASSLAPPDGANEKLFF	TGCGCCAGCAGCTTGGCCCCACCGGACGGGGCGAATGAAAAACTGTTTTTT
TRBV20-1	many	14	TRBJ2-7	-	CSALDRRFSYEQYF	TGCAGTGCTTTGGACAGACGGTTCTCCTACGAGCAGTACTTC
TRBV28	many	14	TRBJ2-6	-	CASREEQVRSVLTF	TGTGCCAGCAGAGAAGAACAGGTTCGGAGCGTCCTGACTTTC
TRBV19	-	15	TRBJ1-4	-	CASSPWTLGQEKLFF	TGTGCCAGTAGTCCCTGGACTTTGGGGCAAGAAAAACTGTTTTTT
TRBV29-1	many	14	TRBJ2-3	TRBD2	CSDDPGLLPDTQYF	TGCAGCGACGATCCGGGACTACTCCCCGATACGCAGTATTTT
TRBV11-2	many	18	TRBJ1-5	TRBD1	CASSLGGTGMHSNQPQHF	TGTGCCAGCAGCTTAGGTGGGACAGGGATGCATAGCAATCAGCCCCAGCATTTT
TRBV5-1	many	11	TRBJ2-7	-	CASRSNYEQYF	TGCGCCAGCAGATCCAACTACGAGCAGTACTTC
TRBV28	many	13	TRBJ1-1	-	CASSQLRNTEAFF	TGTGCCAGCAGCCAACTAAGGAACACTGAAGCTTTCTTT
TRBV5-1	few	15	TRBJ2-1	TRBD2	CASSGGLAGAPEQFF	TGCGCCAGCAGCGGCGGGCTAGCGGGGGCGCCTGAGCAGTTCTTC
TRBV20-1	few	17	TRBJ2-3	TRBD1	CSAGVPGQGLGTDTQYF	TGCAGTGCTGGAGTCCCGGGACAGGGGTTAGGGACAGATACGCAGTATTTT
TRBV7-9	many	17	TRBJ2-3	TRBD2	CASSSNLLAGGPDTQYF	TGTGCCAGCAGCTCAAACTTACTAGCGGGGGGGCCAGATACGCAGTATTTT
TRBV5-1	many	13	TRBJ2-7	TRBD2	CASSSGVSYEQYF	TGCGCCAGCAGTAGCGGGGTCTCCTACGAGCAGTACTTC
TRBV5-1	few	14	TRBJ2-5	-	CASSFESRKETQYF	TGCGCCAGCAGCTTTGAGAGCAGGAAAGAGACCCAGTACTTC
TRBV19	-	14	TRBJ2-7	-	CASNFGTPYDEQYF	TGTGCCAGTAATTTCGGGACACCCTACGACGAGCAGTACTTC
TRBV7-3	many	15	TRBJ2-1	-	CASSLATGKHNEQFF	TGTGCCAGCAGCTTAGCTACGGGAAAACACAATGAGCAGTTCTTC
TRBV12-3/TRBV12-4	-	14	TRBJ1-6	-	CASSFEGRASPLHF	TGTGCCAGCAGTTTCGAGGGTCGGGCTTCACCCCTCCACTTT
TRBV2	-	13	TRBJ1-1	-	CASSEGVVTEAFF	TGTGCCAGCAGTGAAGGTGTCGTCACTGAAGCTTTCTTT
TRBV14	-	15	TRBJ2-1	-	CASSQVGEGYNEQFF	TGTGCCAGCAGCCAAGTAGGGGAAGGCTACAATGAGCAGTTCTTC
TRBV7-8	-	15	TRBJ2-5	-	CASSLRRDLPGTQYF	TGTGCCAGCAGCTTGCGGCGGGACCTACCGGGGACCCAGTACTTC
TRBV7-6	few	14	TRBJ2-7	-	CASSALSQGYEQYF	TGTGCCAGCAGCGCACTATCGCAGGGGTACGAGCAGTACTTC
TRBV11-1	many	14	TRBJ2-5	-	CASSLKNTKETQYF	TGTGCCAGCAGCTTAAAAAACACCAAAGAGACCCAGTACTTC
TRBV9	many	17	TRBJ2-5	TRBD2	CASSTYLTTSGEETQYF	TGTGCCAGCAGCACCTACCTAACGACTAGCGGAGAAGAGACCCAGTACTTC
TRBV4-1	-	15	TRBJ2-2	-	CASSQDSKNTGELFF	TGCGCCAGCAGCCAAGACAGTAAGAACACCGGGGAGCTGTTTTTT
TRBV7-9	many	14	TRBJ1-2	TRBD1	CASSTPGTVTGYTF	TGTGCCAGCAGCACCCCCGGGACAGTGACTGGCTACACCTTC
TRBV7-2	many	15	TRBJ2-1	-	CASSLRDDTYNEQFF	TGTGCCAGCAGCTTACGCGATGATACCTACAATGAGCAGTTCTTC
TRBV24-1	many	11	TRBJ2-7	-	CATSPGTGKYF	TGTGCCACCAGCCCAGGTACAGGGAAGTACTTC
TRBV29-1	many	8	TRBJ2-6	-	CSSEAKAF	TGCAGCTCAGAGGCCAAGGCTTTC
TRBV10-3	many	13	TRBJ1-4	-	CAISEFDHEKLFF	TGTGCCATCAGTGAATTCGACCATGAAAAACTGTTTTTT
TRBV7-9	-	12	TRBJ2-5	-	CASSAGKETQYF	TGTGCCAGCAGTGCCGGGAAAGAGACCCAGTACTTC
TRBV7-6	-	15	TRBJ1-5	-	CASSLWSGSNQPQHF	TGTGCCAGCAGCTTATGGTCGGGGAGCAATCAGCCCCAGCATTTT
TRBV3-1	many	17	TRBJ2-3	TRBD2	CASSLDGSGGGADTQYF	TGTGCCAGCAGCCTGGACGGGAGCGGGGGAGGAGCAGATACGCAGTATTTT
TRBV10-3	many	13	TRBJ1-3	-	CAISWKSGNTIYF	TGTGCCATCAGCTGGAAGTCTGGAAACACCATATATTTT
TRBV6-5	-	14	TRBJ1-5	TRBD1	CASSLGQVHQPQHF	TGTGCCAGCAGTTTAGGACAGGTGCATCAGCCCCAGCATTTT
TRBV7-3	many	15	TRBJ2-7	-	CASSSYLGTDYEQYF	TGTGCCAGCAGCTCCTATTTAGGGACGGATTACGAGCAGTACTTC